Here is one TCR beta chain with its context. Profiled with immunoSEQ multiplex PCR; TCRdb holds only in-frame clones, not every one. The data hold approximately 100,000 clones, with more than 90% observed a single time. V shed 0 bases and J shed 2 bases, with 8 bases lying between them. The CDR3 runs to 15 residues. Germline V gene lookup returns CDR1 MGHRA and CDR2 YSYEKL. The data belong to a study of T cell responses to AZD1222 COVID-19 vaccine. This rearrangement joins TRBV4-1 to TRBJ2-1, with D maybe TRBD2 (5 bases). This TCR came from an adult in good health. The source was peripheral blood, collected on day 0 of AZD1222 vaccination. CDR3: CASSQDGAAYNEQFF. For the CDR3, the DNA is TGCGCCAGCAGCCAAGATGGAGCGGCCTACAATGAGCAGTTCTTC.